These 27 T cell receptor beta chains were all obtained from the same sample, sequenced in a study of T cell clonotyping in hematopoietic cell transplantation. Sequenced by immunoSEQ multiplex PCR; TCRdb stores in-frame clones only, minus some. Among around 15,000 clones listed, around 97% were seen once. This specimen consisted of peripheral blood mononuclear cells, obtained 30 days after allogeneic stem cell transplant. The receptors were sampled from a female patient aged 50-59 years who had an allogeneic stem cell transplant from an unrelated donor, so T cells may come from the graft donor. Some clones in this sample may be carry-over from other donors' samples.

The V and J genes are TRBV9 and TRBJ2-2, with D hard to call. CDR1 and CDR2 from the germline V gene are SGDLS and YYNGEE. This CDR3 has 14 residues. V was trimmed by 0 bases and J by 4 bases, leaving 7 bases between them. The CDR3 DNA is TGTGCCAGCAGCGTAGGATTGAGCACCGGGGAGCTGTTTTTT. This translates into CASSVGLSTGELFF.

V is TRBV2 and J is TRBJ2-7; 7 nucleotides line up with TRBD2. V was clipped by 4 bases and J by 2 bases; unmatched bases: 5. The CDR3 spans 14 residues. The germline gives CDR1 SNHLY, CDR2 FYNNEI. CDR3 sequence: CASSAWEGTYEQYF. The CDR3 DNA sequence: TGTGCCAGCAGTGCCTGGGAGGGGACCTACGAGCAGTACTTC.

The chain combines TRBV6-5 with TRBJ1-1; D perhaps matches TRBD1 (6 bases). Looked up from germline, CDR1 is MNHEY and CDR2 is SVGAGI. V was trimmed by 4 bases and J by 5 bases, leaving 14 bases between them. The CDR3 runs 14 residues. CDR3 DNA: TGTGCCAGCAGTTTCACAGGGATGAGGACTGAAGCTTTCTTT. Encoded protein: CASSFTGMRTEAFF.

This clone was seen once. The V gene is TRBV6-6, the J gene TRBJ2-7; D possibly corresponds to TRBD1 (6 bases). The V end lost 4 bases, the J end lost 5 bases, and 18 bases lay between the germline ends. There are 15 residues in the CDR3. CDR1 MNHNY and CDR2 SVGAGI come from the germline V gene (reference sequence). The CDR3 region has the DNA TGTGCCAGCAGTTCAGATACCGGGACAAGGAACGAGCAGTACTTC. Amino acid sequence: CASSSDTGTRNEQYF.

This chain uses TRBV29-1 with TRBJ1-1; the D gene is possibly TRBD1 (6 bases). Trimming pared 7 bases from V and 1 base from J, leaving 10 bases between. Germline V gene data show CDR1 as SQVTM and CDR2 as ANQGSEA. The CDR3 sequence is 12 residues long. CDR3 amino acids: CSGGQPNTEAFF. CDR3 in DNA: TGCAGCGGCGGACAGCCGAACACTGAAGCTTTCTTT.

The table lists this clone with a count of one. The chain couples TRBV30 to TRBJ2-7, with D hard to call. Germline V CDR1 and CDR2: GTSNPN, SVGIG (reference sequence). V lost 0 bases and J 3 bases, leaving 12 bases between the germline ends. The CDR3 contains 14 residues. CDR3 sequence (DNA): TGTGCCTGGAGTGTACCTGGGTCAAACTACGAGCAGTACTTC. This sequence encodes CAWSVPGSNYEQYF. The variable domain in full, completed from reference TRBV30 and TRBJ2-7, reads SQTIHQWPATLVQPVGSPLSLECTVEGTSNPNLYWYRQAAGRGLQLLFYSVGIGQISSEVPQNLSASRPQDRQFILSSKKLLLSDSGFYLCAWSVPGSNYEQYFGPGTRLTVT.

The gene calls are TRBV18 and TRBJ1-2; 9 nucleotides line up with TRBD1. V gave up 6 bases and J gave up 8 bases; unmatched junction bases: 4. Germline-derived CDR1 and CDR2 are KGHSH and LQKENI. This CDR3 comprises 12 residues. Here the CDR3 reads CASSRDRDGYTF. CDR3 DNA sequence: TGTGCCAGCTCGAGGGACAGGGACGGCTACACCTTC. Full variable domain (missing parts from reference TRBV18 and TRBJ1-2): NAGVMQNPRHLVRRRGQEARLRCSPMKGHSHVYWYRQLPEEGLKFMVYLQKENIIDESGMPKERFSAEFPKEGPSILRIQQVVRGDSAAYFCASSRDRDGYTFGSGTRLTVV.

J is TRBJ2-1 and V is TRBV15; TRBD2 agrees at 10 bases. Trimming cost V 2 bases and J 6 bases; bases outside gene matches: 7. Germline V gives CDR1 LNHNV, CDR2 YYDKDF (reference sequence). There are 16 residues in the CDR3. CDR3 in amino acids: CATSRLAGEFFNEQFF. The CDR3 region has the DNA TGTGCCACCAGCAGACTAGCGGGAGAATTTTTCAATGAGCAGTTCTTC.

The chain has TRBV2 and TRBJ2-1; the D gene is possibly TRBD1 (5 bases). CDR1 SNHLY and CDR2 FYNNEI come from the germline V gene. The CDR3 is made up of 13 amino acids. The ends were cut back, 6 bases at V and 4 bases at J, with 10 bases in the middle. DNA of the CDR3: TGTGCCAGCAGCCTTTCAGGGTACAATGAGCAGTTCTTC. Translated, it gives CASSLSGYNEQFF.

The V gene is TRBV7-8, the J gene TRBJ1-6, with a tentative D call TRBD1 (6 bases). Trimming pared 4 bases from V and 0 bases from J, leaving 10 bases between. The CDR3 runs to 16 residues. Germline V gene sequence: CDR1 SGHVS, CDR2 FQNEAQ. The DNA for the CDR3 is TGTGCCAGCAGCTCACTAGGGGGCTCCTATAATTCACCCCTCCACTTT. Residues: CASSSLGGSYNSPLHF.

The chain couples TRBV11-3 to TRBJ2-3; D is unclear. The CDR3 is 14 amino acids. Germline V lookup: CDR1 SGHNT, CDR2 YENEEA. V was trimmed by 3 bases and J by 1 base, leaving 8 bases between them. The CDR3 loop reads CASSFGRGTDTQYF. The CDR3 DNA follows: TGTGCCAGCAGCTTTGGTAGAGGCACAGATACGCAGTATTTT.

The J gene is TRBJ2-1, the V gene TRBV5-4; D is uncertain. The CDR3 runs 15 residues. Between the trimmed V and J ends, which lost 1 base and 5 bases, there was a span of 13 bases. Germline loops: CDR1 SGHNT, CDR2 YYREEE (reference sequence). The CDR3 spells CASSLFIGQDNEQFF. In nucleotides, the CDR3 is TGTGCCAGCAGCTTGTTTATCGGGCAGGACAATGAGCAGTTCTTC.

V and J are TRBV9 and TRBJ2-7; D gene uncertain. This CDR3 is 16 amino acids long. V was pared by 3 bases and J by 2 bases, with 18 bases between. The germline V gene encodes CDR1 SGDLS and CDR2 YYNGEE. The CDR3 sequence: CASSATLRALTYEQYF. In DNA form, the CDR3 reads TGTGCCAGCAGCGCCACATTACGGGCCCTTACCTACGAGCAGTACTTC.

The rearrangement links TRBV4-1 to TRBJ1-1, with TRBD1 as a possible D gene (6 bases). The CDR3 totals 14 residues. Trimming took off 6 bases at V and 1 base at J, with 12 bases between the two ends. Germline V CDR1 and CDR2: MGHRA, YSYEKL. CDR3 DNA sequence: TGCGCCAGCAGAGGACAGTTAAAGAACACTGAAGCTTTCTTT. The encoded protein is CASRGQLKNTEAFF.

The chain couples TRBV6-1 to TRBJ2-7; tentative D call: TRBD2 (6 bases). Per germline, CDR1 MNHNS and CDR2 SASEGT. The CDR3 consists of 14 residues. Trimming took 6 bases from V and 5 from J, leaving 17 bases between them. This CDR3 reads CASSASSASDEQYF. In DNA, the CDR3 is TGTGCCAGCAGCGCTTCCTCAGCTAGCGACGAGCAGTACTTC.

J is TRBJ2-7 and V is TRBV7-6, with 8 bases lining up with TRBD2. The V segment lost 5 bases and the J segment 2 bases; nucleotides outside the gene matches: 2. Germline V gene sequence: CDR1 SGHVS, CDR2 FNYEAQ. This CDR3 has 13 residues. The CDR3 region has the DNA TGTGCCAGCAGCCGGGGACTAGCCTACGAGCAGTACTTC. Protein product: CASSRGLAYEQYF.

This chain links TRBV5-4 with TRBJ2-5, with 9 bases aligning to TRBD1. Germline V gene data show CDR1 as SGHNT and CDR2 as YYREEE (reference sequence). The CDR3 covers 16 residues. J gave up 3 bases and V 2 bases, and 8 bases lay outside the gene matches. In DNA form, the CDR3 reads TGTGCCAGCAGCTTACAGGGGGCTTTGAGGAAAGAGACCCAGTACTTC. Translation: CASSLQGALRKETQYF. The entire variable domain, with the rest obtained from reference TRBV5-4 and TRBJ2-5, is as follows: ETGVTQSPTHLIKTRGQQVTLRCSSQSGHNTVSWYQQALGQGPQFIFQYYREEENGRGNFPPRFSGLQFPNYSSELNVNALELDDSALYLCASSLQGALRKETQYFGPGTRLLVL.

This chain connects TRBV5-6 to TRBJ1-2; D remains unclear. Trimming took 1 base from V and 2 from J, leaving 0 bases between them. There are 11 residues in the CDR3. Germline V gene data show CDR1 as SGHDT and CDR2 as YYEEEE. The CDR3, as DNA: TGTGCCAGCAGCTTGAACTATGGCTACACCTTC. Its translation: CASSLNYGYTF.

The chain carries TRBV2 and TRBJ1-1; 8 bases map to TRBD1. In germline, CDR1 is SNHLY, CDR2 FYNNEI. V lost 7 bases and J lost 11; bases outside the gene matches: 21. The CDR3 contains 16 residues. CDR3 amino acids: CASTFLSRQGRGQAFF. As DNA, the CDR3 is TGTGCCAGCACCTTCTTATCCCGACAGGGGAGGGGTCAGGCTTTCTTT.

This clone appeared once. The chain combines TRBV6-6 with TRBJ2-7, with 7 nucleotides matching TRBD1. CDR3 length: 14 amino acids. Trimming cost V 2 bases and J 3 bases; bases outside gene matches: 4. Per the germline V gene, CDR1 is MNHNY and CDR2 is SVGAGI (reference sequence). CDR3 nucleotide sequence: TGTGCCAGCAGTTACGGGACAGTAAACTACGAGCAGTACTTC. Translation gives CASSYGTVNYEQYF.

The chain joins TRBV2 to TRBJ1-1, with a weak D call TRBD1 (6 bases). Trimming removed 7 bases from V and 0 bases from J, with 15 bases in between. CDR1 is SNHLY, CDR2 FYNNEI, per germline. This CDR3 is 15 amino acids long. CDR3 nucleotides: TGTGCCAGCACGCCGTGGGGGGCTCTGAACACTGAAGCTTTCTTT. Protein: CASTPWGALNTEAFF.

This CDR3 reads CASSYSLGLNTEAFF. The CDR3 DNA follows: TGTGCCAGCAGTTACTCCCTTGGGCTGAACACTGAAGCTTTCTTT. The chain joins TRBV6-5 to TRBJ1-1, with unresolved D. Germline lookup yields CDR1 MNHEY and CDR2 SVGAGI. The CDR3 extends over 15 amino acids. Trimming shortened V by 0 bases and J by 0 bases, and 8 bases separated the two germline ends.

This CDR3 reads CSAGPPETEAFF. The CDR3, as DNA: TGCAGCGCTGGACCACCTGAAACTGAAGCTTTCTTT. This sequence joins TRBV29-1 and TRBJ1-1, with D unresolved. Trimming pared 7 bases from V and 5 bases from J, leaving 14 bases between. This CDR3 is built from 12 residues. Germline CDR1 and CDR2: SQVTM and ANQGSEA. Looking up the rest from reference TRBV29-1 and TRBJ1-1 gives the full variable domain: SAVISQKPSRDICQRGTSLTIQCQVDSQVTMMFWYRQQPGQSLTLIATANQGSEATYESGFVIDKFPISRPNLTFSTLTVSNMSPEDSSIYLCSAGPPETEAFFGQGTRLTVV.

This rearrangement joins TRBV30 to TRBJ2-2; no definite D call. CDR1 GTSNPN and CDR2 SVGIG come from the germline V gene (reference sequence). V was clipped by 7 bases and J by 5 bases, with 8 bases between them. The CDR3 is made up of 11 amino acids. CDR3 amino acids: CASPRTGELFF. CDR3 in DNA: TGTGCCTCCCCTCGTACCGGGGAGCTGTTTTTT.

This chain connects TRBV6-5 to TRBJ2-1, with 11 bases matching TRBD2. Trimming took 4 bases from V and 7 from J; bases not matched to a gene: 3. Germline CDR1 is MNHEY and CDR2 is SVGAGI. CDR3 size: 14 residues. CDR3 nucleotides: TGTGCCAGCAGTTTAGCGGGGGGGCTGAATGAGCAGTTCTTC. This encodes CASSLAGGLNEQFF.

The rearrangement uses TRBV13 and TRBJ2-7, with no clear D. Germline CDR1 PRHDT, CDR2 FYEKMQ (reference sequence). Trimming pared 5 bases from V and 3 bases from J, leaving 14 bases between. There are 14 residues in the CDR3. The CDR3 spells CASSPMGSIYEQYF. The DNA for the CDR3 is TGTGCCAGCAGCCCCATGGGTTCTATCTACGAGCAGTACTTC.

Written as DNA, the CDR3 is TGTGCCAGTAGTAACGGCGGGGACTACAATGAGCAGTTCTTC. Translated: CASSNGGDYNEQFF. The rearrangement links TRBV19 to TRBJ2-1, with D possibly matching TRBD2 (6 bases). This CDR3 spans 14 amino acids. With 4 bases removed from V and 3 bases from J, the gap between germline ends came to 10 bases. Looked up from germline, CDR1 is LNHDA and CDR2 is SQIVND (reference sequence).